A single sample gave rise to the 19 T cell receptor beta chains below, sequenced in a study of blood T cell repertoires in COVID-19. TCRdb keeps only in-frame clones here, not all; method: immunoSEQ multiplex PCR. The table lists a few hundred thousand clones, 75% to 90% of them singletons, with 7.1% in the top ten. The sample was peripheral blood. All receptors come from an older woman with COVID-19, enrolled during active disease.

The chain's CDR3 is CASGRDRSYGYTF. The CDR3 DNA is TGTGCCAGCGGCCGGGACAGATCCTATGGCTACACCTTC. The chain uses TRBV6-5 and TRBJ1-2, with 7 bases identical to TRBD1. There are 13 residues in the CDR3. Germline values: CDR1 MNHEY, CDR2 SVGAGI. V lost 8 bases, J lost 4 bases, and 7 bases stayed unmatched.

The CDR3 DNA reads TGTGCCAGCAGCTTACACAGGGACTCCTACGAGCAGTACTTC. Encoded protein: CASSLHRDSYEQYF. The V call is TRBV7-3, the J call TRBJ2-7; tentative D call: TRBD1 (6 bases). From germline, CDR1 is SGHTA and CDR2 FQGTGA. The ends were cut back, 2 bases at V and 0 bases at J, with 8 bases in the middle. CDR3 length: 14 residues.

The chain combines TRBV6-1 with TRBJ1-3; D gene unclear. Trimming took 3 bases from V and 0 from J, leaving 12 bases between them. This CDR3 region has 16 residues. The V gene's germline CDR1 is MNHNS and CDR2 SASEGT. Here the CDR3 DNA reads TGTGCCAGCAGTGATGCAGGCCAGCTCTCTGGAAACACCATATATTTT. It encodes CASSDAGQLSGNTIYF.

V is TRBV27 and J is TRBJ2-7, with TRBD1 as a possible D gene (6 bases). Germline CDR1 and CDR2: MNHEY and SMNVEV (reference sequence). V gave up 7 bases and J gave up 2 bases, with 18 bases separating them. The CDR3 contains 15 residues. Here the CDR3 reads CASILTRDTPYEQYF. In DNA form, the CDR3 reads TGTGCCAGCATCCTAACCCGGGACACCCCCTACGAGCAGTACTTC.

The V gene is TRBV18, the J gene TRBJ1-4; no clear D gene. Per germline, CDR1 KGHSH and CDR2 LQKENI. With 5 bases removed from V and 8 bases from J, the gap between germline ends came to 18 bases. The CDR3 loop spans 15 amino acids. The CDR3 nucleotides are TGTGCCAGCTCAGCGACCGGGTCGGCTGGGGAAAAACTGTTTTTT. This sequence encodes CASSATGSAGEKLFF.

The chain is built from TRBV7-2 and TRBJ2-7, with 8 bases lining up with TRBD1. Germline CDR1 is SGHTA and CDR2 is FQGNSA. The CDR3 sequence is 15 residues long. The V gene end was trimmed by 0 bases and the J gene end by 1 base; junction bases not matched to a gene: 2. The CDR3 spells CASSLARTGSYEQYF. In DNA, the CDR3 is TGTGCCAGCAGCTTAGCCAGGACAGGGTCCTACGAGCAGTACTTC.

The genes are TRBV4-1 and TRBJ2-6, with a weak D call TRBD1 (5 bases). Germline V lookup: CDR1 MGHRA, CDR2 YSYEKL. This CDR3 is 18 amino acids long. Trimming took off 0 bases at V and 0 bases at J, with 12 bases between the two ends. CDR3 residues: CASSQETVLFSGANVLTF. CDR3 coding DNA: TGCGCCAGCAGCCAAGAGACAGTGCTTTTCTCTGGGGCCAACGTCCTGACTTTC.

As regards this clone: A far bigger clonotype differs at one base, so this is likely a read error. The chain uses TRBV4-3 and TRBJ2-2; 9 bases align to TRBD1. CDR1 is LGHNA and CDR2 is YSLEER in the germline V gene. CDR3 length: 13 residues. The CDR3 DNA reads as TGCCCCAGCAGCGGACAGGGGACCGGGGAGCTGTTTTTT. It codes for CPSSGQGTGELFF.

This chain joins TRBV4-1 and TRBJ1-1, with 12 bases fitting TRBD1. The CDR3 is 17 amino acids. With V trimmed by 2 bases and J by 5 bases, 9 bases remained unmatched. Germline assignment: CDR1 MGHRA and CDR2 YSYEKL. DNA of the CDR3: TGCGCCAGCAGCCAAAAGGAGGGACAGGGGGCAGGTACTGAAGCTTTCTTT. This gives the protein CASSQKEGQGAGTEAFF.

The chain couples TRBV5-1 to TRBJ2-7; TRBD2 is a possible D gene (6 bases). Trimming took off 0 bases at V and 3 bases at J, with 22 bases between the two ends. The CDR3 runs to 18 residues. Germline V gene sequence: CDR1 SGHRS, CDR2 YFSETQ. CDR3 bases: TGCGCCAGCAGCTTGGGCGGGGTGACTACCCCTGGGGACTACGAGCAGTACTTC. Its translation: CASSLGGVTTPGDYEQYF.

V and J are TRBV7-3 and TRBJ1-1; no reliable D call. Between the trimmed V and J ends, which lost 2 bases and 0 bases, there was a span of 10 bases. The CDR3 consists of 15 residues. Germline assignment: CDR1 SGHTA and CDR2 FQGTGA. CDR3: CASSLLGRLNTEAFF. As DNA, the CDR3 is TGTGCCAGCAGCTTACTGGGCCGGTTGAACACTGAAGCTTTCTTT.

J is TRBJ1-1 and V is TRBV11-3, with D perhaps TRBD1 (6 bases). V gave up 3 bases and J gave up 5 bases, with 22 bases separating them. Germline V CDR1 and CDR2: SGHNT, YENEEA. This CDR3 is 17 amino acids long. CDR3 bases: TGTGCCAGCAGCTTTCGGGGCAGGGGTACGGTAAGGACTGAAGCTTTCTTT. Encoded protein: CASSFRGRGTVRTEAFF.

This sequence joins TRBV3-1 (or the pseudogene TRBV3-2) and TRBJ1-3; D is possibly TRBD1 (5 bases). V was clipped by 0 bases and J by 4 bases, with 10 bases between them. The CDR3 has 15 residues. Germline lookup yields CDR1 LGHDT and CDR2 YNNKEL (reference sequence). In DNA form, the CDR3 reads TGTGCCAGCAGCCAAGATTTAGGGGCAGGAAACACCATATATTTT. It codes for CASSQDLGAGNTIYF.

V and J are TRBV5-8 and TRBJ2-7; tentative D call: TRBD1 (5 bases). V dropped 7 bases and J dropped 0 bases, with 11 bases sitting between them. The length of the CDR3 is 13 residues. Germline loops: CDR1 SGHTS, CDR2 YDEGEE. CDR3 bases: TGTGCCAGCCTACAGGATACCTCCTACGAGCAGTACTTC. Protein sequence: CASLQDTSYEQYF.

This chain links TRBV4-2 with TRBJ1-4; TRBD1 might be the D (5 bases). The germline CDR1 and CDR2 sequences are LGHNA and YNFKEQ. The CDR3 consists of 14 residues. Trimming stripped 0 bases from V and 6 bases from J, with 8 bases between. The CDR3 reads CASSQDVRDEKLFF. The CDR3 bases are TGTGCCAGCAGCCAAGACGTCAGGGATGAAAAACTGTTTTTT.

The rearrangement uses TRBV27 and TRBJ2-6; no firm D call. Per germline, CDR1 MNHEY and CDR2 SMNVEV (reference sequence). The CDR3 spans 14 residues. V shed 4 bases and J shed 4 bases, with 8 bases lying between them. The CDR3 bases are TGTGCCAGCAGTTCAGGTTCCGGGGCCAACGTCCTGACTTTC. Its translation: CASSSGSGANVLTF. The entire variable domain, with the rest obtained from reference TRBV27 and TRBJ2-6, is as follows: EAQVTQNPRYLITVTGKKLTVTCSQNMNHEYMSWYRQDPGLGLRQIYYSMNVEVTDKGDVPEGYKVSRKEKRNFPLILESPSPNQTSLYFCASSSGSGANVLTFGAGSRLTVL.

The chain links TRBV5-1 to TRBJ1-1; 8 bases agree with TRBD1. V was pared by 4 bases and J by 2 bases, with 4 bases of the junction left unmatched. CDR1 and CDR2 (germline): SGHRS, YFSETQ. The CDR3 is 14 amino acids. The CDR3 loop is CASSRDRSNTEAFF. Written as DNA, the CDR3 is TGCGCCAGCAGCCGGGACAGGAGTAACACTGAAGCTTTCTTT. Variable domain in full (rest from reference TRBV5-1 and TRBJ1-1): KAGVTQTPRYLIKTRGQQVTLSCSPISGHRSVSWYQQTPGQGLQFLFEYFSETQRNKGNFPGRFSGRQFSNSRSEMNVSTLELGDSALYLCASSRDRSNTEAFFGQGTRLTVV.

The J gene is TRBJ1-1, the V gene TRBV20-1, with D unresolved. Germline values: CDR1 DFQATT, CDR2 SNEGSKA (reference sequence). Between the trimmed V and J ends, which lost 3 bases and 4 bases, there was a span of 9 bases. The CDR3 extends over 12 amino acids. CDR3 region: CSASPGSTEAFF. The CDR3 bases are TGCAGTGCTAGTCCCGGGAGCACTGAAGCTTTCTTT.

V and J are TRBV6-9 and TRBJ1-3; D is undetermined. The CDR3 has 14 residues. Trimming stripped 4 bases from V and 4 bases from J, with 11 bases between. Germline V gene sequence: CDR1 MNHGY, CDR2 SVAAGI. The CDR3 nucleotides read TGTGCCAGCAGTTTGCGACGGGGAGGAAACACCATATATTTT. Its translation is CASSLRRGGNTIYF.